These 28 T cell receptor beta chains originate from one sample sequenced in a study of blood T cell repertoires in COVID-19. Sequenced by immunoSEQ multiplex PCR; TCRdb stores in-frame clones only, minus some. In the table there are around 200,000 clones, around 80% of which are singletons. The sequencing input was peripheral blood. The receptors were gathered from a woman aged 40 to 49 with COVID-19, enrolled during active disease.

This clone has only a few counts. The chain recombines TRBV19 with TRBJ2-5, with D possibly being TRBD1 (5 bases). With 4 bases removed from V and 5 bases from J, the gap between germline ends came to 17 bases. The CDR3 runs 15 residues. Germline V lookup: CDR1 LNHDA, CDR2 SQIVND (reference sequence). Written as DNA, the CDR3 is TGTGCCAGTAGTACCACACTCTCCAGGGTGGAGACCCAGTACTTC. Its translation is CASSTTLSRVETQYF. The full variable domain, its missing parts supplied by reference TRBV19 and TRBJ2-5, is DGGITQSPKYLFRKEGQNVTLSCEQNLNHDAMYWYRQDPGQGLRLIYYSQIVNDFQKGDIAEGYSVSREKKESFPLTVTSAQKNPTAFYLCASSTTLSRVETQYFGPGTRLLVL.

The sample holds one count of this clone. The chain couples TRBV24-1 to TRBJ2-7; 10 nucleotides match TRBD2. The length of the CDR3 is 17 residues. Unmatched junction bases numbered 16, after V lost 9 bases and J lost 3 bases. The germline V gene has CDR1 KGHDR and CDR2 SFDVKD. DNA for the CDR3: TGTGCCACCGGGGGGGCTAGCGGGAGAGGCCTCGTCTACGAGCAGTACTTC. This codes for CATGGASGRGLVYEQYF.

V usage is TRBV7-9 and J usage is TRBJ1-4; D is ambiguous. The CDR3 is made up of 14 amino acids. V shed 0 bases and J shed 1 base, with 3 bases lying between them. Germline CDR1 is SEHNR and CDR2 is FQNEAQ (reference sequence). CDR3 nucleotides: TGTGCCAGCAGCTTAGCACTAACTAATGAAAAACTGTTTTTT. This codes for CASSLALTNEKLFF.

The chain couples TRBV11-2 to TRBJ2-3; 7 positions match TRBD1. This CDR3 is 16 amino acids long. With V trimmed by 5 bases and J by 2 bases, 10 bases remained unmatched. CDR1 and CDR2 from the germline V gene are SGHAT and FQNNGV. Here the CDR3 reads CASSVRTGRTTDTQYF. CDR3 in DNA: TGTGCCAGCAGCGTCAGGACAGGAAGGACCACAGATACGCAGTATTTT.

CDR3 coding DNA: TGTGCCAGCAGCTTCGGATTGGCGGGCAATCAGCCCCAGCATTTT. This gives the protein CASSFGLAGNQPQHF. The gene calls are TRBV7-2 and TRBJ1-5; D is ambiguous. The germline V gene encodes CDR1 SGHTA and CDR2 FQGNSA. The CDR3 runs to 15 residues. V was shortened by 3 bases and J by 2 bases, with 11 bases between the two germline ends.

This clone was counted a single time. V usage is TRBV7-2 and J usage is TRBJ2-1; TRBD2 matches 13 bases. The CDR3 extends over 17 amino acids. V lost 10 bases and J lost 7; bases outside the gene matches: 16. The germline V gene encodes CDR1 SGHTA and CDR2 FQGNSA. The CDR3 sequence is CAKRQMILAGGGNEQFF. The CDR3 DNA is TGTGCCAAGCGACAGATGATACTAGCGGGAGGGGGTAATGAGCAGTTCTTC.

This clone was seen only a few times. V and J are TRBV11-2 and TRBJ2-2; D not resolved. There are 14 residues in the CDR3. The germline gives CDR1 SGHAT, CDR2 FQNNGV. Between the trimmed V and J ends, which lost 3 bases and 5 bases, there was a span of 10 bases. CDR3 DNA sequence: TGTGCCAGCAGCTTGAACTTAGCAACCGGGGAGCTGTTTTTT. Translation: CASSLNLATGELFF.

In DNA form, the CDR3 reads TGTGCCAGCAGCTCTTCCCGACAGAACTACAATGAGCAGTTCTTC. Residues: CASSSSRQNYNEQFF. The genes are TRBV7-8 and TRBJ2-1, with D tentatively TRBD1 (5 bases). Trimming took off 4 bases at V and 3 bases at J, with 13 bases between the two ends. CDR1 and CDR2 (germline): SGHVS, FQNEAQ. The CDR3 spans 15 residues.

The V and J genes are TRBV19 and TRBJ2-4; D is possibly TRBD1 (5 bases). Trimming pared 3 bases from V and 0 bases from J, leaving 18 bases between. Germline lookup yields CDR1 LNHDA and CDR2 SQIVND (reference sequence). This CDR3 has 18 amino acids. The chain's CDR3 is CASSMLQGFDLAKNIQYF. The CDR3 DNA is TGTGCCAGTAGTATGTTGCAGGGATTCGATCTAGCCAAAAACATTCAGTACTTC.

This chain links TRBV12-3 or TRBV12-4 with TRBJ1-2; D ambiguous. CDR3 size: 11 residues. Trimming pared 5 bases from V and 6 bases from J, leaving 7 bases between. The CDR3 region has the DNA TGTGCCAGCAGTGCGGGTGATGGCTACACCTTC. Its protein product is CASSAGDGYTF.

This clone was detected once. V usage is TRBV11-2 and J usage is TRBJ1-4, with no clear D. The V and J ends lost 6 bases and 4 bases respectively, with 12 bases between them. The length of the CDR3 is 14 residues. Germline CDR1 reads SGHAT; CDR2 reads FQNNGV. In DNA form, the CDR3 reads TGTGCCAGCAGACGGTCAGGTTTTAATGAAAAACTGTTTTTT. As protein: CASRRSGFNEKLFF.

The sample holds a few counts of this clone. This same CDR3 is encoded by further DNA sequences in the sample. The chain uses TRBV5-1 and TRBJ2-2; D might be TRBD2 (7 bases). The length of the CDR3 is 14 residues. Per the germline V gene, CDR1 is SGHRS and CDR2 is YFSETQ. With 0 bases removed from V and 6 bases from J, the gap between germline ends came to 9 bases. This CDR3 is CASSLDGGPGELFF. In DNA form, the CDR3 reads TGCGCCAGCAGCTTGGACGGGGGGCCCGGGGAGCTGTTTTTT. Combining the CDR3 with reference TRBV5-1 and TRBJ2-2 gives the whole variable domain KAGVTQTPRYLIKTRGQQVTLSCSPISGHRSVSWYQQTPGQGLQFLFEYFSETQRNKGNFPGRFSGRQFSNSRSEMNVSTLELGDSALYLCASSLDGGPGELFFGEGSRLTVL.

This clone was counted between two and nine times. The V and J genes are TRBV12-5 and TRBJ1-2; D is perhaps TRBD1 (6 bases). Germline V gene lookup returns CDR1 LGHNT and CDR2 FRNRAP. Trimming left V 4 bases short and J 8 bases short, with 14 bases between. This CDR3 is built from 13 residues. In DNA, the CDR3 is TGTGCTAGTGGTTCATCAGGGGCGAGGGGCTACACCTTC. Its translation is CASGSSGARGYTF.

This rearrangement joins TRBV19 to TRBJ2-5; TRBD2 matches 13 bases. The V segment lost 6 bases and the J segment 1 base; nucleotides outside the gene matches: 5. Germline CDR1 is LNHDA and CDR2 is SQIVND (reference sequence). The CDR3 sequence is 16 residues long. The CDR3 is CASSLGTSGAQETQYF. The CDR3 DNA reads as TGTGCCAGTAGCCTAGGGACTAGCGGGGCCCAAGAGACCCAGTACTTC.

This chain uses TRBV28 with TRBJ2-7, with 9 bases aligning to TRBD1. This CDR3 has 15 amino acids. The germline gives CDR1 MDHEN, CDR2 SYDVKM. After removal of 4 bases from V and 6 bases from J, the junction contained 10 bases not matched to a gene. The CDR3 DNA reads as TGTGCCAGCAGTTCTACGGGACAGGGAACTCTCGAGCAGTACTTC. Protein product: CASSSTGQGTLEQYF.

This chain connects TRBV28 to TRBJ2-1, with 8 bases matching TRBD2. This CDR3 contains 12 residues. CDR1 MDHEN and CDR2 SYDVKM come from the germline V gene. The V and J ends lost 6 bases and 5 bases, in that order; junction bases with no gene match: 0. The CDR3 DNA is TGTGCCAGCAGGCGGGAGGACAATGAGCAGTTCTTC. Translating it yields CASRREDNEQFF.

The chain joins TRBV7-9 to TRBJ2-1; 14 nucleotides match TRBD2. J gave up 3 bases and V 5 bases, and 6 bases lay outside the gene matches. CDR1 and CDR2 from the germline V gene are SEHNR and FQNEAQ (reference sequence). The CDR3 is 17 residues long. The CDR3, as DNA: TGTGCCAGCAGCATCAGGACTAGCGGGGGGCGCTACAATGAGCAGTTCTTC. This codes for CASSIRTSGGRYNEQFF.

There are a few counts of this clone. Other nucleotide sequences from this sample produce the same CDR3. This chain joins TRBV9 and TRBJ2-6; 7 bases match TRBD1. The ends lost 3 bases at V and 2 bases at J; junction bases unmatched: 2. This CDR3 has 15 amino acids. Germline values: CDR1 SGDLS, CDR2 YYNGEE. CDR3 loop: CASSGQGAGANVLTF. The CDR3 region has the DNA TGTGCCAGCAGCGGACAGGGAGCTGGGGCCAACGTCCTGACTTTC. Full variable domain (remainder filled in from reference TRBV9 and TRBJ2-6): DSGVTQTPKHLITATGQRVTLRCSPRSGDLSVYWYQQSLDQGLQFLIQYYNGEERAKGNILERFSAQQFPDLHSELNLSSLELGDSALYFCASSGQGAGANVLTFGAGSRLTVL.

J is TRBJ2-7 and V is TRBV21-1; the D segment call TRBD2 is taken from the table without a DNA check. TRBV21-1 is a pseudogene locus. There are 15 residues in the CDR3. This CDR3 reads CASSKVNSGKYEQYF. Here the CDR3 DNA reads TGTGCCAGCAGCAAAGTCAATAGCGGGAAGTACGAGCAGTACTTC.

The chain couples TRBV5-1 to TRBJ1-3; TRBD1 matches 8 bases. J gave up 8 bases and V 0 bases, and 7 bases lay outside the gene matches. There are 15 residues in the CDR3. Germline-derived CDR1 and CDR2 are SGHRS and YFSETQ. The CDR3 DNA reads TGCGCCAGCAGCTTGGGCAGGGGGCCGGGTGACACCATATATTTT. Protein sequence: CASSLGRGPGDTIYF.

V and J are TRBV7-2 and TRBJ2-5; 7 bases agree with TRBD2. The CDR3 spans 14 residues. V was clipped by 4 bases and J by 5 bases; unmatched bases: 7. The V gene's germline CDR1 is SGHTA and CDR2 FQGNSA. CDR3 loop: CASSSGTKKETQYF. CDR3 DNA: TGTGCCAGCAGCTCAGGGACTAAAAAGGAGACCCAGTACTTC.

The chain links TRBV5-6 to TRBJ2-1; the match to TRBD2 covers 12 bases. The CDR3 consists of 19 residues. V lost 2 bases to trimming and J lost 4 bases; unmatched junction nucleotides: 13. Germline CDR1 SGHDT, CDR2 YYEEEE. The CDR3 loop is CASSFLASGGARGYNEQFF. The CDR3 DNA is TGTGCCAGCAGCTTTTTAGCTAGCGGGGGGGCCAGAGGGTACAATGAGCAGTTCTTC.

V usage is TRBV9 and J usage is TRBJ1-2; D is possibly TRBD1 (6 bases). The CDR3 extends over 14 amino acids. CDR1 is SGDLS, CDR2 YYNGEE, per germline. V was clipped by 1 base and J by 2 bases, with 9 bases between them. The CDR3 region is CASSVTGGNYGYTF. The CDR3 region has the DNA TGTGCCAGCAGCGTAACGGGGGGCAACTATGGCTACACCTTC.

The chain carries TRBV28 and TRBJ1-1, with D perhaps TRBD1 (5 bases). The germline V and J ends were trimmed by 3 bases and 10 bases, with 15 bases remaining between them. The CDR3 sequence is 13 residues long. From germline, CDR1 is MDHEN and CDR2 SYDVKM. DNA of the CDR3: TGTGCCAGCAGTTTCCGACAGTCCGGGGGAGCTTTCTTT. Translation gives CASSFRQSGGAFF.

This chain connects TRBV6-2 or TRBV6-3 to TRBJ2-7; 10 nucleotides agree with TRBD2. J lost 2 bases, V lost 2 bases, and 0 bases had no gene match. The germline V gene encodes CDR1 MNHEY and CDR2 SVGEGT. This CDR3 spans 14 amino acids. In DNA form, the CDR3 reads TGTGCCAGCAGTTACGGGACTAGCGCCTACGAGCAGTACTTC. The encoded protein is CASSYGTSAYEQYF.

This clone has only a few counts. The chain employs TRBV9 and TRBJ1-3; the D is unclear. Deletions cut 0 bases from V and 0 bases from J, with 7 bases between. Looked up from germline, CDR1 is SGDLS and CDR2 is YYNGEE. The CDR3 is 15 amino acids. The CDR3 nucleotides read TGTGCCAGCAGCGTAGGAGGTCTCTCTGGAAACACCATATATTTT. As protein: CASSVGGLSGNTIYF.

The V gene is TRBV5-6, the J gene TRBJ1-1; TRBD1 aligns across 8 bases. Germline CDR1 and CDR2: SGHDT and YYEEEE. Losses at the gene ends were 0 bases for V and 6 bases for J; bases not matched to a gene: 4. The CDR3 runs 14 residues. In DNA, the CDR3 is TGTGCCAGCAGCTTGGATCCGGACAGGGCTGAAGCTTTCTTT. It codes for CASSLDPDRAEAFF.

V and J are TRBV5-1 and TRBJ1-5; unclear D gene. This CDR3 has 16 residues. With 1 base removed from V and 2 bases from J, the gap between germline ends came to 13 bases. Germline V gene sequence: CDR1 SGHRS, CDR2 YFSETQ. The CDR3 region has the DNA TGCGCCAGCAGCTTGATAGGAGGGAATGGCAATCAGCCCCAGCATTTT. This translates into CASSLIGGNGNQPQHF.